This T cell receptor beta chain is drawn from a study of blood T cell repertoires in COVID-19. Study-level information: Material from acute and convalescent COVID-19 was sourced from the United States, Italy and Spain. In each case, the material was cDNA or gDNA derived from T cells, B-cell-depleted T cells, or PBMCs.

This clone was picked up a small number of times. Original processing notes: Scientists estimated how many nucleated cells there were by amplifying reference gene primers. Generated by immunoSEQ multiplex PCR, the TCRdb table keeps only in-frame clones and is missing some. The V and J calls and clone size were taken over from that table, and D and trimming were inferred from the DNA. The sample lists about 100,000 clones; over 65% were seen once. Germline CDR1 and CDR2: SNHLY and FYNNEI. This CDR3 has 14 residues. The germline V and J ends were trimmed by 6 bases and 0 bases, with 12 bases remaining between them.

Sequencing was done on a sample of peripheral blood. V is TRBV2 and J is TRBJ2-7, with D possibly TRBD1 on 6 matching bases. This receptor was taken from a human donor in a cohort sampled during active COVID-19. CDR3 DNA: TGTGCCAGCAGGCCGGGACATACCTCCTACGAGCAGTACTTC. Translated, it gives CASRPGHTSYEQYF.